These 21 T cell receptor beta chains were all obtained from the same sample, sequenced in a study of breast tumors, draining lymph nodes, adjacent tissues. TCRdb re-derived calls from the multiplex PCR reads in MiXCR, one entry per CDR3 protein. This sample has tens of thousands of distinct CDR3 sequences; around 50% occur once, and the top ten carry 14%. Sample: breast tumor tissue. The receptor source for this set is a female donor with breast cancer. Some clones in this sample may be carry-over from other donors' samples.

This clonotype was counted only a few times. The gene calls are TRBV20-1 and TRBJ1-3; 7 nucleotides match TRBD1. This CDR3 contains 16 residues. Germline CDR1 is DFQATT and CDR2 is SNEGSKA (reference sequence). Unmatched junction bases numbered 8, after V lost 1 base and J lost 2 bases. This CDR3 is CSARAPDREAGNTIYF. DNA of the CDR3: TGCAGTGCTAGAGCCCCTGACAGGGAAGCTGGAAACACCATATATTTT.

This clonotype was detected only a few times. The rearrangement joins TRBV20-1 to TRBJ1-6; the D is unclear. CDR1 and CDR2 from the germline V gene are DFQATT and SNEGSKA (reference sequence). This CDR3 is 13 amino acids long. With 3 bases removed from V and 7 bases from J, the gap between germline ends came to 10 bases. The CDR3 DNA is TGCAGTGCTAGCCGCGAGCCAAATTCACCCCTCCACTTT. This translates into CSASREPNSPLHF.

This clonotype is judged medium-sized (0.01 to 0.1%). The genes are TRBV7-6 and TRBJ2-7, with D hard to call. V dropped 4 bases and J dropped 0 bases, with 7 bases sitting between them. Germline CDR1 reads SGHVS; CDR2 reads FNYEAQ. This CDR3 is built from 13 residues. The CDR3: CASSYYASYEQYF. DNA of the CDR3: TGTGCCAGCAGCTACTACGCCTCCTACGAGCAGTACTTC.

In this sample, this clonotype turned up a few times. The chain employs TRBV6-2 or TRBV6-3 and TRBJ2-5, with 7 nucleotides matching TRBD1. J lost 4 bases, V lost 6 bases, and 5 bases had no gene match. The CDR3 runs to 13 residues. CDR1 MNHEY and CDR2 SVGEGT come from the germline V gene. Written as DNA, the CDR3 is TGTGCCAGCAGCCTTCCAGGGGGAGAGACCCAGTACTTC. Translating gives CASSLPGGETQYF.

The rearrangement links TRBV4-2 to TRBJ2-5, with TRBD1 identical over 8 bases. The CDR3 consists of 18 residues. The V and J ends lost 0 bases and 4 bases, in that order; junction bases with no gene match: 13. Germline V lookup: CDR1 LGHNA, CDR2 YNFKEQ. The chain's CDR3 is CASSQEWARGQVGETQYF. The CDR3 nucleotides read TGTGCCAGCAGCCAAGAATGGGCAAGGGGACAGGTGGGAGAGACCCAGTACTTC.

The chain links TRBV24-1 to TRBJ1-2; D possibly corresponds to TRBD1 (5 bases). Germline V gives CDR1 KGHDR, CDR2 SFDVKD. Trimming stripped 3 bases from V and 5 bases from J, with 15 bases between. This CDR3 has 15 amino acids. The CDR3 DNA follows: TGTGCCACCAGTGATCCGCCGGGACCGACTTATGGCTACACCTTC. Its protein product is CATSDPPGPTYGYTF.

The chain recombines TRBV15 with TRBJ2-5; either TRBD1 or TRBD2 may supply D (5 bases each). The germline CDR1 and CDR2 sequences are LNHNV and YYDKDF (reference sequence). V was trimmed by 0 bases and J by 1 base, leaving 9 bases between them. The CDR3 extends over 15 amino acids. As DNA, the CDR3 is TGTGCCACCAGCAGAGATCCAGGGAGCCAAGAGACCCAGTACTTC. Its translation: CATSRDPGSQETQYF.

The chain joins TRBV15 to TRBJ1-2; 9 nucleotides match TRBD1. The trim removed 5 bases at V and 1 base at J, leaving 8 bases unmatched. This CDR3 region has 16 residues. Germline V CDR1 and CDR2: LNHNV, YYDKDF (reference sequence). CDR3 DNA sequence: TGTGCCACCAGCCCGGAGGACAGGGGACGTAACTATGGCTACACCTTC. Translation gives CATSPEDRGRNYGYTF.

Only a few counts were recorded for this clonotype. The chain has TRBV15 and TRBJ1-1, with a weak D call TRBD1 (5 bases). V was shortened by 9 bases and J by 1 base, with 9 bases between the two germline ends. The CDR3 runs to 12 residues. Germline V gene lookup returns CDR1 LNHNV and CDR2 YYDKDF (reference sequence). The CDR3 bases are TGTGCCACGGGGGTGGGGAACACTGAAGCTTTCTTT. Translating gives CATGVGNTEAFF.

This clonotype has ten or more counts. This CDR3 is missing its conserved last phenylalanine or tryptophan, likely due to a read error. The gene calls are TRBV6-1 and TRBJ1-5, with 9 bases that match TRBD1. Trimming took 4 bases from V and 2 from J; bases not matched to a gene: 0. The CDR3 contains 14 residues. The germline V gene encodes CDR1 MNHNS and CDR2 SASEGT. DNA for the CDR3: TGTGCCAGCAGTGGACAGGGGGGCAATCAGCCCCAGCATCTT. Protein: CASSGQGGNQPQHL.

The chain has TRBV6-5 and TRBJ1-2; D unresolved. V was trimmed by 4 bases and J by 2 bases, leaving 11 bases between them. The CDR3 is 14 residues long. Germline V gives CDR1 MNHEY, CDR2 SVGAGI. The DNA of the CDR3 is TGTGCCAGCAGTTCCCCCCGAGTGAACTATGGCTACACCTTC. Translation: CASSSPRVNYGYTF.

A remark on this clonotype: At one end, the junction sequence differs from germline, possibly due to a read error. The chain is built from TRBV29-1 and TRBJ1-2; possible D gene TRBD1, 5 bases. The CDR3 spans 12 residues. The germline CDR1 and CDR2 sequences are SQVTM and ANQGSEA. The CDR3 protein is CSGGGGFYSYTF. CDR3 sequence (DNA): TGCAGCGGTGGGGGGGGATTCTATAGCTACACCTTC.

This clonotype was seen at least ten times. CDR3 loop: CASRLGINTGELFF. CDR3 sequence (DNA): TGTGCCAGCAGACTTGGGATAAACACCGGGGAGCTGTTTTTT. The gene calls are TRBV19 and TRBJ2-2; D gene unclear. V shed 9 bases and J shed 2 bases, with 13 bases lying between them. The germline CDR1 and CDR2 sequences are LNHDA and SQIVND (reference sequence). CDR3 size: 14 residues. Combining the CDR3 with reference TRBV19 and TRBJ2-2 gives the whole variable domain DGGITQSPKYLFRKEGQNVTLSCEQNLNHDAMYWYRQDPGQGLRLIYYSQIVNDFQKGDIAEGYSVSREKKESFPLTVTSAQKNPTAFYLCASRLGINTGELFFGEGSRLTVL.

This clonotype has a count of ten or more. The chain employs TRBV19 and TRBJ2-1; D is unresolved. Trimming cost V 5 bases and J 3 bases, with 14 bases left between them. The CDR3 sequence is 15 residues long. Per the germline V gene, CDR1 is LNHDA and CDR2 is SQIVND (reference sequence). Here the CDR3 DNA reads TGTGCCAGTAGTTTAGGGCCGGTTAACTACAATGAGCAGTTCTTC. Protein: CASSLGPVNYNEQFF.

CDR3 DNA sequence: TGTGCCACCAGCAGAGGACAGACCCGAGCAACTAATGAAAAACTGTTTTTT. Translation gives CATSRGQTRATNEKLFF. The rearrangement joins TRBV15 to TRBJ1-4; D is possibly TRBD1 (5 bases). V shed 1 base and J shed 0 bases, with 12 bases lying between them. The CDR3 loop spans 17 amino acids. CDR1 LNHNV and CDR2 YYDKDF come from the germline V gene (reference sequence).

This clonotype was detected ten times or more. The chain recombines TRBV28 with TRBJ1-2; D remains ambiguous. Germline CDR1 is MDHEN and CDR2 is SYDVKM. V lost 8 bases and J 5 bases, leaving 15 bases between the germline ends. The CDR3 loop spans 13 amino acids. For the CDR3, the DNA is TGTGCCAGCGGCCCCGGGGATGCATATGGCTACACCTTC. It codes for CASGPGDAYGYTF.

On this clonotype itself: One end of the junction is discordant with germline, which a read error may explain. The V and J genes are TRBV24-1 and TRBJ1-6; D is unclear. Germline V gives CDR1 KGHDR, CDR2 SFDVKD. The length of the CDR3 is 18 residues. CDR3 sequence: CATSDLVVGKTYNSPLHF. The CDR3 bases are TGTGCCACCAGTGACCTAGTAGTCGGGAAAACCTATAATTCGCCCCTCCACTTT.

This clonotype is medium-sized by share. The genes are TRBV20-1 and TRBJ2-3; 8 bases are shared with TRBD2. Germline-derived CDR1 and CDR2 are DFQATT and SNEGSKA (reference sequence). The CDR3 length is 14 residues. For the CDR3, the DNA is TGCGGTGGCCGGGAGGGGGGCTGGACAGATACGCAGTATTTT. It is translated as CGGREGGWTDTQYF.

This clonotype came up many times. The chain joins TRBV18 to TRBJ2-1; D unresolved. The V gene lost 6 bases and the J gene lost 7 bases, with 7 bases spanning the gap. CDR1 and CDR2 (germline): KGHSH, LQKENI. The CDR3 is made up of 11 amino acids. Here the CDR3 reads CASSVDNEQFF. The DNA for the CDR3 is TGTGCCAGCTCGGTCGATAATGAGCAGTTCTTC.

There are many counts of this clonotype. V gene TRBV2 combines with J gene TRBJ1-1; no clear D gene. Trimming removed 7 bases at V and 1 base at J, with 4 bases between. The CDR3 spans 11 residues. The V gene's germline CDR1 is SNHLY and CDR2 FYNNEI. The CDR3 spells CASTRNTEAFF. The CDR3 bases are TGTGCCAGCACCAGGAACACTGAAGCTTTCTTT.

This clonotype showed up many times. The chain links TRBV4-1 to TRBJ1-1; D is uncertain. V shed 1 base and J shed 8 bases, with 14 bases lying between them. The CDR3 length is 14 residues. Germline V gives CDR1 MGHRA, CDR2 YSYEKL. CDR3 bases: TGCGCCAGCAGCCAAGCGGACGGTTCAACAGAAGCTTTCTTT. It codes for CASSQADGSTEAFF.